This T cell receptor beta chain came from a study of blood T cell repertoires in COVID-19. Study as a whole: Sites across the United States, Italy and Spain contributed samples from acute and convalescent COVID-19. T cells, B-cell-depleted T cells, or PBMCs supplied cDNA or gDNA.

V shed 6 bases and J shed 6 bases, with 12 bases lying between them. The CDR3 is 13 residues long. As originally analysed: Reference gene primer amplification yielded estimated nucleated cell counts. The assay was immunoSEQ multiplex PCR, and TCRdb's table has in-frame clones only and misses some. From that table come the V and J calls and clone size; the DNA was used to work out D and trimming. In the table there are some 110,000 clones, over 80% of which are singletons. What was sequenced was peripheral blood. V and J are TRBV12-3 or TRBV12-4 and TRBJ2-1; perhaps TRBD2 as D (5 bases). This receptor was obtained from a man aged 25-45 years with acute or convalescent COVID-19. Here the CDR3 DNA reads TGTGCCAGCAGCCGGGAAAATCGCAATGAGCAGTTCTTC. Encoded protein: CASSRENRNEQFF.